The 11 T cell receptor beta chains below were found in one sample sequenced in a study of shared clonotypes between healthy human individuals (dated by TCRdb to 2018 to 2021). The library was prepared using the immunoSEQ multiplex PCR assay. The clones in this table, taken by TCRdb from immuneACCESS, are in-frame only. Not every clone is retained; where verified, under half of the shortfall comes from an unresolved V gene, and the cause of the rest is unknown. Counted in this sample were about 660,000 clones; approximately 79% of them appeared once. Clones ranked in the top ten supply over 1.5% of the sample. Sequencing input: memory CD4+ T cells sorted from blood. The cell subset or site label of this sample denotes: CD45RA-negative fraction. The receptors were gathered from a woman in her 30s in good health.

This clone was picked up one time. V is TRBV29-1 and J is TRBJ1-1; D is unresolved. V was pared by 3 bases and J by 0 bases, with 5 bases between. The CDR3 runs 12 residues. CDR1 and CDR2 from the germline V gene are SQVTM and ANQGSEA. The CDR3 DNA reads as TGCAGCGTTGAGGGGATGAACACTGAAGCTTTCTTT. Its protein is CSVEGMNTEAFF.

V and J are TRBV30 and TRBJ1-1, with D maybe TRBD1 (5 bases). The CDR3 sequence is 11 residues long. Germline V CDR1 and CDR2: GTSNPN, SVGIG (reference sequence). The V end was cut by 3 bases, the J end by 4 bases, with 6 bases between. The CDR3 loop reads CAWSRVTEAFF. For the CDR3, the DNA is TGTGCCTGGAGCAGGGTCACTGAAGCTTTCTTT.

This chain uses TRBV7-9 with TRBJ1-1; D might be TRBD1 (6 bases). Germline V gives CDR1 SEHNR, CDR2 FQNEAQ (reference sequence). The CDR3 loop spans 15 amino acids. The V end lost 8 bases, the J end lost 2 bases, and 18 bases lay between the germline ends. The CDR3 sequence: CASAAGGARNTEAFF. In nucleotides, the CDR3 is TGTGCCAGCGCCGCCGGGGGGGCTAGAAACACTGAAGCTTTCTTT.

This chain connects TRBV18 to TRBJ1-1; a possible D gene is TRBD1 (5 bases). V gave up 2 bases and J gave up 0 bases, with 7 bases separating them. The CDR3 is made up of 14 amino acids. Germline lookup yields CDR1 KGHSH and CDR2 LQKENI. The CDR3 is CASSPGAMNTEAFF. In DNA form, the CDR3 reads TGTGCCAGCTCACCAGGGGCCATGAACACTGAAGCTTTCTTT.

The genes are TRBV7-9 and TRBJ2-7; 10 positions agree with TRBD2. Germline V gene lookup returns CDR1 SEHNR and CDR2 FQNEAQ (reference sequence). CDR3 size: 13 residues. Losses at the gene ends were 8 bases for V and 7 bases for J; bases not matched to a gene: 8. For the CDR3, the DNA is TGTGCCAGCGAGTCTAGCGGGAGATCGGAGCAGTACTTC. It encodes CASESSGRSEQYF.

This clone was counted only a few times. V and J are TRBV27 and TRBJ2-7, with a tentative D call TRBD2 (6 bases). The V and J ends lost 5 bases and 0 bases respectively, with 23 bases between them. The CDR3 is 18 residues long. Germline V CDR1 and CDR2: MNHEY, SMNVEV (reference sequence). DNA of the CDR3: TGTGCCAGCAGTGCCTCGGAGGGTAGCGTAAAACACTCCTACGAGCAGTACTTC. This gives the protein CASSASEGSVKHSYEQYF.

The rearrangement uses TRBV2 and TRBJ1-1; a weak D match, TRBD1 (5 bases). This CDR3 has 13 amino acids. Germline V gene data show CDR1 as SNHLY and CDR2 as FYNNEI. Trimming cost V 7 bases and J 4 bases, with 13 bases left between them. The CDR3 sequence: CASNRDFGTEAFF. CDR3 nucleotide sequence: TGTGCCAGCAACCGGGACTTTGGCACTGAAGCTTTCTTT.

The CDR3 is CASRPWPAYNRKTNQPQHF. The CDR3 nucleotides are TGTGCCAGCAGACCGTGGCCCGCCTACAATAGGAAGACAAATCAGCCCCAGCATTTT. V usage is TRBV21-1 and J usage is TRBJ1-5; the table gives TRBD1 as D, unverified against the DNA. TRBV21-1 is described as a pseudogene. This CDR3 is 19 amino acids long.

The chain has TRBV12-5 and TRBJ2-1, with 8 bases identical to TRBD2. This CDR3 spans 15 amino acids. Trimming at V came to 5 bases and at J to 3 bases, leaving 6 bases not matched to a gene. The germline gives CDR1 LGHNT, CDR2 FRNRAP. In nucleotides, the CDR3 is TGTGCTAGTGGTCTGGGACTAGTCGACTACAATGAGCAGTTCTTC. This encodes CASGLGLVDYNEQFF.

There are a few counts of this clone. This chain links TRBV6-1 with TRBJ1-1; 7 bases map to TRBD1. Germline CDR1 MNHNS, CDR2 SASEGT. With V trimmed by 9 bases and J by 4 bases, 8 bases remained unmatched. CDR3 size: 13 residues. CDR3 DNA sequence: TGTGCCAGTCAAAACAGGGGAGGCACTGAAGCTTTCTTT. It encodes CASQNRGGTEAFF.

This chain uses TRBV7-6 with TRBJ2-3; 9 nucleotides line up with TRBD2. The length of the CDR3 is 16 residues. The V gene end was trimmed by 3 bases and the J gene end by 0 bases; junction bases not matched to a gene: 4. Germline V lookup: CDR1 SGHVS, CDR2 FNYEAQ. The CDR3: CASSLMTSGSTDTQYF. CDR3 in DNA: TGTGCCAGCAGCTTGATGACTAGCGGTAGCACAGATACGCAGTATTTT.